The 19 T cell receptor beta chains reported below all come from one sample, sequenced in a study of blood T cell repertoires in COVID-19. Generated by immunoSEQ multiplex PCR, the TCRdb table keeps only in-frame clones and is missing some. The data contain some 180,000 clones, about 90% of them singletons. The sequenced sample was peripheral blood. The receptors stem from a man between 65 and 85 years old with active or convalescent COVID-19.

Comment on this clone: With a much larger clone just one base away, this may be a read error. Other DNA sequences in the sample encode the same CDR3. The chain combines TRBV11-2 with TRBJ1-2, with D perhaps TRBD1 (6 bases). The ends were cut back, 5 bases at V and 2 bases at J, with 9 bases in the middle. The CDR3 is 13 amino acids. Germline V gene lookup returns CDR1 SGHAT and CDR2 FQNNGV. CDR3 DNA sequence: TGTGCCAGCAGCCCCGACAGGAACTATGGCTACACCTTC. It is translated as CASSPDRNYGYTF.

The chain links TRBV5-1 to TRBJ1-1; D might be TRBD1 (6 bases). V was pared by 6 bases and J by 1 base, with 13 bases between. Germline V gene lookup returns CDR1 SGHRS and CDR2 YFSETQ. The CDR3 runs 14 residues. CDR3 residues: CASKPTQGNTEAFF. In DNA, the CDR3 is TGCGCCAGCAAACCAACACAGGGGAACACTGAAGCTTTCTTT.

The chain uses TRBV6-5 and TRBJ1-1; D gene uncertain. Germline CDR1 reads MNHEY; CDR2 reads SVGAGI. Trimming took off 2 bases at V and 2 bases at J, with 9 bases between the two ends. The CDR3 consists of 14 residues. In DNA, the CDR3 is TGTGCCAGCAGTTACCGGCCGGGTAACACTGAAGCTTTCTTT. This sequence encodes CASSYRPGNTEAFF.

The chain recombines TRBV28 with TRBJ1-2; D unclear. The CDR3 is 13 amino acids. V shed 2 bases and J shed 2 bases, with 6 bases lying between them. Germline V gene data show CDR1 as MDHEN and CDR2 as SYDVKM. The CDR3 coding sequence is TGTGCCAGCAGTTTAGGGCTAAACTATGGCTACACCTTC. It yields the protein CASSLGLNYGYTF.

This sequence joins TRBV7-3 and TRBJ2-1; 7 bases agree with TRBD2. The germline gives CDR1 SGHTA, CDR2 FQGTGA. Trimming removed 5 bases from V and 7 bases from J; junction bases left unmatched: 11. This CDR3 is built from 15 residues. The CDR3 sequence: CASSLGGSALNEQFF. DNA of the CDR3: TGTGCCAGCAGCCTCGGGGGGAGTGCTTTGAATGAGCAGTTCTTC.

The CDR3 region is CASSLVGLAGYEQFF. CDR3 DNA: TGCGCCAGCAGCTTGGTAGGACTAGCGGGATATGAGCAGTTCTTC. The chain carries TRBV5-1 and TRBJ2-1; 12 nucleotides line up with TRBD2. The CDR3 has 15 residues. The ends lost 0 bases at V and 8 bases at J; junction bases unmatched: 3. Germline V CDR1 and CDR2: SGHRS, YFSETQ.

This chain joins TRBV28 and TRBJ2-1; possible D gene TRBD2, 6 bases. Trimming stripped 3 bases from V and 4 bases from J, with 13 bases between. The germline gives CDR1 MDHEN, CDR2 SYDVKM. This CDR3 is 15 amino acids long. This chain's CDR3 is CASSFGPSAYNEQFF. The DNA for the CDR3 is TGTGCCAGCAGTTTCGGGCCTAGCGCTTACAATGAGCAGTTCTTC.

V is TRBV6-2 or TRBV6-3 and J is TRBJ1-1, with 7 bases matching TRBD1. J was trimmed by 6 bases and V by 6 bases; bases with no gene match: 10. Germline-derived CDR1 and CDR2 are MNHEY and SVGEGT. The CDR3 length is 14 residues. CDR3: CASSRPTGQAEAFF. CDR3 DNA: TGTGCCAGCAGCCGGCCGACAGGGCAAGCTGAAGCTTTCTTT.

The chain combines TRBV15 with TRBJ2-7, with TRBD2 as a possible D gene (6 bases). Between the trimmed V and J ends, which lost 1 base and 5 bases, there was a span of 12 bases. This CDR3 is 14 amino acids long. CDR1 and CDR2 from the germline V gene are LNHNV and YYDKDF (reference sequence). This CDR3 reads CATSRGGGFDEQYF. CDR3 nucleotide sequence: TGTGCCACCAGCAGAGGAGGAGGGTTCGACGAGCAGTACTTC.

This chain connects TRBV19 to TRBJ1-5; 8 bases map to TRBD1. J lost 6 bases, V lost 7 bases, and 11 bases had no gene match. The CDR3 length is 15 residues. The germline CDR1 and CDR2 sequences are LNHDA and SQIVND (reference sequence). CDR3 loop: CASTRDRGLSQPQHF. Here the CDR3 DNA reads TGTGCCAGTACACGAGACAGGGGATTAAGTCAGCCCCAGCATTTT.

The chain employs TRBV29-1 and TRBJ1-1, with a tentative D call TRBD1 (6 bases). With 4 bases removed from V and 10 bases from J, the gap between germline ends came to 13 bases. Germline-derived CDR1 and CDR2 are SQVTM and ANQGSEA. The CDR3 contains 11 residues. The DNA of the CDR3 is TGCAGCGTTGGGGACACACTCTCAGCTTTCTTT. This gives the protein CSVGDTLSAFF.

The V and J genes are TRBV3-1 (or the pseudogene TRBV3-2) and TRBJ1-2; 7 positions match TRBD1. With V trimmed by 3 bases and J by 1 base, 2 bases remained unmatched. The CDR3 length is 14 residues. Germline-derived CDR1 and CDR2 are LGHDT and YNNKEL (reference sequence). CDR3 DNA: TGTGCCAGCAGCCAGGGACAGCTTAACTATGGCTACACCTTC. Translation gives CASSQGQLNYGYTF.

The chain carries TRBV5-1 and TRBJ2-3; 8 bases are a match to TRBD2. Looked up from germline, CDR1 is SGHRS and CDR2 is YFSETQ. CDR3 size: 16 residues. The V and J ends lost 4 bases and 4 bases, in that order; junction bases with no gene match: 11. CDR3 coding DNA: TGCGCCAGCAGCCCAATAAGCGGGAGTGGCCCAGATACGCAGTATTTT. Translation: CASSPISGSGPDTQYF.

This chain uses TRBV5-1 with TRBJ2-7, with TRBD1 matching over 8 bases. The ends lost 4 bases at V and 9 bases at J; junction bases unmatched: 12. Germline V gene sequence: CDR1 SGHRS, CDR2 YFSETQ. The CDR3 sequence is 14 residues long. The CDR3 sequence is CASSKSGGDAGQYF. The CDR3 DNA sequence: TGCGCCAGCAGCAAATCAGGGGGCGACGCGGGGCAGTACTTC.

The V gene is TRBV9, the J gene TRBJ1-2; the D gene is possibly TRBD1 (5 bases). The CDR3 loop spans 11 amino acids. Germline lookup yields CDR1 SGDLS and CDR2 YYNGEE. With 9 bases removed from V and 7 bases from J, the gap between germline ends came to 13 bases. The CDR3 region is CATLGLGGYTF. DNA of the CDR3: TGTGCCACCTTGGGGCTAGGTGGCTACACCTTC.

The V call is TRBV7-2, the J call TRBJ2-7; 9 bases map to TRBD2. After removal of 0 bases from V and 7 bases from J, the junction contained 7 bases not matched to a gene. This CDR3 region has 15 residues. Germline CDR1 and CDR2: SGHTA and FQGNSA. CDR3 sequence reads: CASSLAGSGGREQYF. The DNA of the CDR3 is TGTGCCAGCAGCTTAGCGGGCAGCGGGGGGCGGGAGCAGTACTTC. Full variable domain (rest looked up from reference TRBV7-2 and TRBJ2-7): GAGVSQSPSNKVTEKGKDVELRCDPISGHTALYWYRQSLGQGLEFLIYFQGNSAPDKSGLPSDRFSAERTGGSVSTLTIQRTQQEDSAVYLCASSLAGSGGREQYFGPGTRLTVT.

The chain carries TRBV2 and TRBJ1-1; the match to TRBD1 covers 7 bases. Per germline, CDR1 SNHLY and CDR2 FYNNEI. The CDR3 is made up of 14 amino acids. The ends lost 10 bases at V and 1 base at J; junction bases unmatched: 9. CDR3 region: CAIAGTARNTEAFF. The CDR3 coding sequence is TGTGCCATAGCCGGGACAGCGAGGAACACTGAAGCTTTCTTT. Full variable domain (remainder filled in from reference TRBV2 and TRBJ1-1): EPEVTQTPSHQVTQMGQEVILRCVPISNHLYFYWYRQILGQKVEFLVSFYNNEISEKSEIFDDQFSVERPDGSNFTLKIRSTKLEDSAMYFCAIAGTARNTEAFFGQGTRLTVV.

This sequence joins TRBV4-3 and TRBJ2-5, with a tentative D call TRBD1 (5 bases). The length of the CDR3 is 15 residues. Looked up from germline, CDR1 is LGHNA and CDR2 is YSLEER. V was cut by 0 bases and J by 2 bases, with 10 bases left in between. The CDR3 nucleotides read TGCGCCAGCAGCCAAGATCCCCAGGGACAAGAGACCCAGTACTTC. Its protein product is CASSQDPQGQETQYF.

The chain uses TRBV2 and TRBJ2-3; D call uncertain. Trimming took off 7 bases at V and 1 base at J, with 12 bases between the two ends. Germline V gives CDR1 SNHLY, CDR2 FYNNEI. This CDR3 region has 14 residues. This CDR3 reads CASIQDRGTDTQYF. CDR3 coding DNA: TGTGCCAGCATTCAGGATAGAGGCACAGATACGCAGTATTTT.